This TCR beta chain comes out of a study of regulatory T cells in long-lasting Graves disease. This CDR3 is built from 16 residues. CDR1 is SNHLY and CDR2 is FYNNEI in the germline V gene. The ends lost 6 bases at V and 4 bases at J; junction bases unmatched: 8. A few counts support this clonotype. For TCR beta, libraries came from iRepertoire HTBI primers and Arm-PCR of CDR3 regions. TCRdb ran MiXCR on the multiplex PCR reads and lists one entry per CDR3 protein. The profile shows 350,000 to 500,000 distinct CDR3 sequences, about 15% of them singletons. Time point described: newly diagnosed GD, antithyroid drugs for less than 3 months. From RNA extracted from PBMCs, the TCR library was made. The data were also submitted as part of a second study, on T cells in Graves' hyperthyroidism and ophthalmopathy.

The sample was peripheral blood mononuclear cells (PBMCs), taken at new diagnosis, from a patient treated with antithyroid drugs. This receptor was obtained from a woman in her fifties or sixties with Graves disease. The chain employs TRBV2 and TRBJ2-7; 14 bases are a match to TRBD2. The CDR3 coding sequence is TGTGCCAGCAGAGACAGACTAGCGGGAGGGGAGTACGAGCAGTACTTC. It specifies CASRDRLAGGEYEQYF. The variable domain in full, completed from reference TRBV2 and TRBJ2-7, reads EPEVTQTPSHQVTQMGQEVILRCVPISNHLYFYWYRQILGQKVEFLVSFYNNEISEKSEIFDDQFSVERPDGSNFTLKIRSTKLEDSAMYFCASRDRLAGGEYEQYFGPGTRLTVT.